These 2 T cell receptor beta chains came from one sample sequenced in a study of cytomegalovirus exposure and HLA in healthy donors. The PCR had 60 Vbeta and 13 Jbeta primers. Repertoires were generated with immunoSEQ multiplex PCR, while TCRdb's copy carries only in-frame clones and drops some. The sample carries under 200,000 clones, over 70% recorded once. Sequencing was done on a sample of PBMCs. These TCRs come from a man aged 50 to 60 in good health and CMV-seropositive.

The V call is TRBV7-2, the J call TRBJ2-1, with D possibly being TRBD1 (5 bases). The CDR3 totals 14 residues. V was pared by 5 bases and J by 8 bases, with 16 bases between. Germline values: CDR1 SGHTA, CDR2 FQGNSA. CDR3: CASSPTRTSDEQFF. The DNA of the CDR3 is TGTGCCAGCAGCCCGACCCGGACAAGCGATGAGCAGTTCTTC. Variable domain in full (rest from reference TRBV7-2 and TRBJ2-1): GAGVSQSPSNKVTEKGKDVELRCDPISGHTALYWYRQSLGQGLEFLIYFQGNSAPDKSGLPSDRFSAERTGGSVSTLTIQRTQQEDSAVYLCASSPTRTSDEQFFGPGTRLTVL.

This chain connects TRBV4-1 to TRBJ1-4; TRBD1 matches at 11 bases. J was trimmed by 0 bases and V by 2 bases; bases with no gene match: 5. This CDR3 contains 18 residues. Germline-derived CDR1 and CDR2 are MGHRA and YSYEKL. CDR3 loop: CASSQTRDRGATNEKLFF. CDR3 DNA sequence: TGCGCCAGCAGCCAAACCCGGGACAGGGGGGCAACTAATGAAAAACTGTTTTTT.